One and the same sample provided the 20 T cell receptor beta chains below, sequenced in a study of cytomegalovirus exposure and HLA in healthy donors. Use of 60 Vbeta and 13 Jbeta primers characterized the PCR. Sequencing was performed with immunoSEQ multiplex PCR; in TCRdb, only in-frame clones are kept and a portion is missing. The sample's table shows 65,000 to 95,000 clones. Source material: PBMCs. All receptors come from a female donor in good health and CMV-seropositive.

This CDR3 is CASSRLASSSDTQYF. The CDR3 DNA reads as TGCGCCAGCAGCCGACTAGCGTCGTCTTCAGATACGCAGTATTTT. The J gene is TRBJ2-3, the V gene TRBV5-1; 8 bases are shared with TRBD2. CDR1 SGHRS and CDR2 YFSETQ come from the germline V gene. The trim removed 4 bases at V and 4 bases at J, leaving 8 bases unmatched. The CDR3 is 15 residues long.

The chain recombines TRBV19 with TRBJ2-5; 7 bases are a match to TRBD2. CDR3 length: 13 amino acids. Germline-derived CDR1 and CDR2 are LNHDA and SQIVND (reference sequence). V lost 8 bases to trimming and J lost 5 bases; unmatched junction nucleotides: 8. In DNA, the CDR3 is TGTGCCAGTCGTGGCAGCGGGAAGGAGACCCAGTACTTC. Its translation: CASRGSGKETQYF.

The genes are TRBV10-2 and TRBJ2-3; 8 nucleotides align to TRBD2. V trimming: 6 bases; J trimming: 1 base; junction bases outside the gene matches: 3. There are 14 residues in the CDR3. Germline-derived CDR1 and CDR2 are WSHSY and SAAADI. This CDR3 reads CASRGLGGTDTQYF. CDR3 nucleotide sequence: TGCGCCAGCAGGGGACTAGGAGGCACAGATACGCAGTATTTT.

The rearrangement links TRBV6-5 to TRBJ2-7; 7 positions match TRBD1. Germline assignment: CDR1 MNHEY and CDR2 SVGAGI. V gave up 5 bases and J gave up 3 bases; unmatched junction bases: 7. The CDR3 runs to 14 residues. The DNA for the CDR3 is TGTGCCAGCAGTCCCTCCGGGACAGACTACGAGCAGTACTTC. Its protein is CASSPSGTDYEQYF.

CDR3 nucleotides: TGTGCCAGCAGTTCCCTCGCCGGGGGGGCTAGAGATGAGCAGTTCTTC. It encodes CASSSLAGGARDEQFF. The gene calls are TRBV27 and TRBJ2-1; TRBD2 matches at 8 bases. Germline CDR1 reads MNHEY; CDR2 reads SMNVEV (reference sequence). This CDR3 spans 16 amino acids. J lost 8 bases, V lost 4 bases, and 13 bases had no gene match.

The V and J genes are TRBV19 and TRBJ2-6, with 9 bases fitting TRBD1. Germline V lookup: CDR1 LNHDA, CDR2 SQIVND (reference sequence). There are 17 residues in the CDR3. Unmatched junction bases numbered 4, after V lost 4 bases and J lost 0 bases. DNA of the CDR3: TGTGCCAGTAGTAAGGGACAGGGTTTCTCTGGGGCCAACGTCCTGACTTTC. Its translation is CASSKGQGFSGANVLTF.

The rearrangement uses TRBV30 and TRBJ2-2; possibly TRBD1 for D (7 bases). V gave up 0 bases and J gave up 8 bases, with 13 bases separating them. The length of the CDR3 is 14 residues. CDR1 and CDR2 from the germline V gene are GTSNPN and SVGIG (reference sequence). The CDR3 coding sequence is TGTGCCTGGAGTGTACTCAGGGGGAGGGGGGAGCTGTTTTTT. Translation gives CAWSVLRGRGELFF.

This chain connects TRBV4-3 to TRBJ2-3, with 7 bases fitting TRBD1. This CDR3 has 13 residues. Germline V CDR1 and CDR2: LGHNA, YSLEER. V lost 3 bases, J lost 6 bases, and 3 bases stayed unmatched. Written as DNA, the CDR3 is TGCGCCAGCAGCCATGGACAGGCGGATACGCAGTATTTT. It yields the protein CASSHGQADTQYF.

V gene TRBV7-6 combines with J gene TRBJ2-1; TRBD1 matches at 9 bases. The CDR3 loop spans 15 amino acids. Trimming removed 5 bases from V and 3 bases from J; junction bases left unmatched: 5. Germline values: CDR1 SGHVS, CDR2 FNYEAQ. CDR3 residues: CASSRGTGNYNEQFF. The CDR3 nucleotides are TGTGCCAGCAGCAGGGGGACAGGGAACTACAATGAGCAGTTCTTC.

On this clone: Different DNA sequences within this sample yield the same CDR3. The gene calls are TRBV7-8 and TRBJ2-3, with D maybe TRBD1 (5 bases). Germline CDR1 is SGHVS and CDR2 is FQNEAQ. CDR3 length: 18 residues. CDR3 protein: CDLSFSETEPEDTDTQYF. The CDR3 region has the DNA TGTGACCTTAGCTTCAGCGAGACAGAGCCTGAGGACACAGATACGCAGTATTTT.

The chain combines TRBV30 with TRBJ2-1, with 10 bases identical to TRBD2. From germline, CDR1 is GTSNPN and CDR2 SVGIG (reference sequence). The CDR3 consists of 15 residues. The V and J ends lost 2 bases and 8 bases, in that order; junction bases with no gene match: 9. The DNA of the CDR3 is TGTGCCTGGAGTACGCCTAGCGGGAGTAAAGATGAGCAGTTCTTC. Encoded protein: CAWSTPSGSKDEQFF.

The gene calls are TRBV5-1 and TRBJ2-2; D perhaps matches TRBD1 (5 bases). The length of the CDR3 is 14 residues. Per germline, CDR1 SGHRS and CDR2 YFSETQ. V shed 2 bases and J shed 0 bases, with 5 bases lying between them. The CDR3 region is CASSLGANTGELFF. The CDR3 DNA sequence: TGCGCCAGCAGCTTAGGGGCGAACACCGGGGAGCTGTTTTTT.

The chain has TRBV4-1 and TRBJ1-2; perhaps TRBD1 as D (5 bases). Germline CDR1 is MGHRA and CDR2 is YSYEKL. The CDR3 is made up of 17 amino acids. Trimming took 0 bases from V and 4 from J, leaving 18 bases between them. For the CDR3, the DNA is TGCGCCAGCAGCCAAGATGATGGAAAGGGGCTCAGCTATGGCTACACCTTC. Amino acids: CASSQDDGKGLSYGYTF.

The J gene is TRBJ2-5, the V gene TRBV9; 14 nucleotides match TRBD2. Germline CDR1 SGDLS, CDR2 YYNGEE. The CDR3 is 17 amino acids. With 4 bases clipped from V and 5 bases from J, the junction kept 10 bases outside the gene matches. CDR3 in amino acids: CASSSSKTSGRGETQYF. CDR3 sequence (DNA): TGTGCCAGCAGCTCTTCGAAGACTAGCGGGAGGGGGGAGACCCAGTACTTC.

The J gene is TRBJ2-5, the V gene TRBV28; a weak D match, TRBD1 (6 bases). This CDR3 comprises 12 residues. The germline V gene encodes CDR1 MDHEN and CDR2 SYDVKM. V dropped 7 bases and J dropped 5 bases, with 11 bases sitting between them. The CDR3 loop is CASTTGLETQYF. CDR3 in DNA: TGTGCCAGCACCACAGGGTTGGAGACCCAGTACTTC.

This chain joins TRBV6-1 and TRBJ1-2; D unclear. The CDR3 runs 12 residues. CDR1 MNHNS and CDR2 SASEGT come from the germline V gene. The germline V and J ends were trimmed by 5 bases and 4 bases, with 8 bases remaining between them. This CDR3 reads CASSLTGYGYTF. The CDR3 DNA reads TGTGCCAGCAGTTTAACCGGCTATGGCTACACCTTC.

The chain employs TRBV28 and TRBJ1-1; D ambiguous. Germline CDR1 MDHEN, CDR2 SYDVKM. This CDR3 has 16 residues. Trimming removed 5 bases from V and 0 bases from J, with 16 bases in between. CDR3 nucleotides: TGTGCCAGCAGTAGACACCTCATGCCCTTGAACACTGAAGCTTTCTTT. Its translation: CASSRHLMPLNTEAFF.

The gene calls are TRBV29-1 and TRBJ1-2; maybe TRBD1 (6 bases). The CDR3 consists of 11 residues. Deletions cut 8 bases from V and 4 bases from J, with 11 bases between. CDR1 is SQVTM and CDR2 is ANQGSEA in the germline V gene. For the CDR3, the DNA is TGCAGCTCTATACAGGGCTATGGCTACACCTTC. Protein product: CSSIQGYGYTF.

This chain uses TRBV18 with TRBJ1-5; TRBD1 aligns across 7 bases. This CDR3 has 16 amino acids. Germline V gene lookup returns CDR1 KGHSH and CDR2 LQKENI. V dropped 2 bases and J dropped 4; count of bases not matched to a gene: 8. The CDR3 spells CASSPTTGDPNQPQHF. In DNA form, the CDR3 reads TGTGCCAGCTCACCAACAACAGGGGACCCTAATCAGCCCCAGCATTTT.

This rearrangement joins TRBV25-1 to TRBJ1-1; the D is unclear. CDR3 length: 15 amino acids. Germline V gene sequence: CDR1 MGHDK, CDR2 SYGVNS. V lost 1 base, J lost 2 bases, and 11 bases lay in between. The CDR3 spells CASSEFSGRNTEAFF. CDR3 coding DNA: TGTGCCAGCAGTGAATTCTCTGGGAGAAACACTGAAGCTTTCTTT.